This T cell receptor (beta chain) was identified in a study of blood T cell repertoires in COVID-19. Whole-study context: The cDNA or gDNA used as material had been derived from T cells, B-cell-depleted T cells, or PBMCs.

Per germline, CDR1 LNHDA and CDR2 SQIVND (reference sequence). This CDR3 is built from 13 residues. Trimming pared 3 bases from V and 3 bases from J, leaving 9 bases between. Under the authors' procedure: From reference gene primer amplification, estimates of nucleated cell counts were derived. The table came from immunoSEQ multiplex PCR; TCRdb's copy has only in-frame clones and leaves some out. From that table come the V and J calls and clone size; the DNA was used to work out D and trimming. The table has around 200,000 clones, 70% to 90% seen once. Sequenced input: peripheral blood. The sequence was collected from a young woman who had recovered from COVID-19. The rearrangement links TRBV19 to TRBJ2-7; a weak D match, TRBD2 (5 bases). CDR3 region: CASSIGEGYEQYF. The DNA for the CDR3 is TGTGCCAGTAGTATCGGCGAGGGCTACGAGCAGTACTTC. The complete variable domain, with remaining parts taken from reference TRBV19 and TRBJ2-7, reads DGGITQSPKYLFRKEGQNVTLSCEQNLNHDAMYWYRQDPGQGLRLIYYSQIVNDFQKGDIAEGYSVSREKKESFPLTVTSAQKNPTAFYLCASSIGEGYEQYFGPGTRLTVT.